This TCR beta chain was obtained from a study of neurological immune-mediated disorders. This CDR3 region has 14 residues. V gave up 9 bases and J gave up 2 bases, with 13 bases separating them. Germline values: CDR1 MGHDK, CDR2 SYGVNS. TCRdb reanalysed the 5' RACE reads using MiXCR and keeps one entry per CDR3 protein. The repertoire holds roughly 39,000 distinct CDR3 sequences, with 6.5% to 8.5% as singletons. The clonotype originates from a man aged 50-60 years in good health. The sample was CD4+ T cells from blood. This sequence joins TRBV25-1 and TRBJ1-4; D not certain. In DNA, the CDR3 is TGTGCCAGTAGTACCCCGGGCACTAATGAAAAACTGTTTTTT. Protein product: CASSTPGTNEKLFF. The full variable domain, completed using reference TRBV25-1 and TRBJ1-4, is EADIYQTPRYLVIGTGKKITLECSQTMGHDKMYWYQQDPGMELHLIHYSYGVNSTEKGDLSSESTVSRIRTEHFPLTLESARPSHTSQYLCASSTPGTNEKLFFGSGTQLSVL.